What follows are 9 T cell receptor beta chains derived from one specimen sequenced in a study of cytomegalovirus exposure and HLA in healthy donors (TCRdb year 2017). The receptor library was made with the immunoSEQ multiplex PCR assay. A mixture of 60 forward primers for TCR Vbeta segments and 13 reverse primers for TCR Jbeta segments was used in the multiplex PCR. The source is immuneACCESS, and TCRdb retained only in-frame sequences with V and J called. Part of the clones is not carried over; for the studies checked, unresolved V genes explain less than half of this, and the remainder is unexplained. The sample table shows some 120,000 clones, and 81% are seen once. The ten biggest clones cover less than 2.5% of the sample. Material: PBMCs. The receptor set was obtained from a woman in her 40s in good health and CMV-seronegative.

This chain uses TRBV6-1 with TRBJ1-4; 7 positions agree with TRBD1. The V and J ends lost 2 bases and 7 bases, in that order; junction bases with no gene match: 7. CDR3 size: 15 residues. Germline V gene lookup returns CDR1 MNHNS and CDR2 SASEGT. The CDR3 region has the DNA TGTGCCAGCAGTGAAAGGGGGTCAGGGGGTGAAAAACTGTTTTTT. This codes for CASSERGSGGEKLFF.

The V and J genes are TRBV7-9 and TRBJ2-1; 7 bases line up with TRBD2. The CDR3 spans 15 residues. Germline-derived CDR1 and CDR2 are SEHNR and FQNEAQ (reference sequence). J gave up 3 bases and V 5 bases, and 7 bases lay outside the gene matches. Here the CDR3 DNA reads TGTGCCAGCAGCAGAACTAGCGTCAGCTACAATGAGCAGTTCTTC. This encodes CASSRTSVSYNEQFF.

This clone was picked up one time. The chain links TRBV27 to TRBJ2-7, with a tentative D call TRBD1 (6 bases). Trimming pared 8 bases from V and 3 bases from J, leaving 14 bases between. The CDR3 spans 13 residues. Germline V gene lookup returns CDR1 MNHEY and CDR2 SMNVEV (reference sequence). In nucleotides, the CDR3 is TGTGCCAGCGCCAGGACAGCTAACTACGAGCAGTACTTC. Amino acids: CASARTANYEQYF.

The rearrangement joins TRBV19 to TRBJ1-2; weak D call: TRBD1 (6 bases). V was trimmed by 2 bases and J by 7 bases, leaving 17 bases between them. CDR3 length: 15 amino acids. Germline V CDR1 and CDR2: LNHDA, SQIVND (reference sequence). CDR3 in amino acids: CASSIPGQPSSGYTF. CDR3 DNA: TGTGCCAGTAGTATACCCGGACAGCCTTCGAGTGGCTACACCTTC.

V and J are TRBV11-3 and TRBJ2-1; 7 positions agree with TRBD1. J gave up 5 bases and V 5 bases, and 9 bases lay outside the gene matches. Germline CDR1 SGHNT, CDR2 YENEEA. The CDR3 consists of 15 residues. In nucleotides, the CDR3 is TGTGCCAGCAGCCCCGGATGGGGGACAGACAATGAGCAGTTCTTC. The encoded protein is CASSPGWGTDNEQFF.

V gene TRBV11-2 combines with J gene TRBJ2-7; 9 bases align to TRBD2. V lost 5 bases to trimming and J lost 2 bases; unmatched junction nucleotides: 10. CDR3 length: 16 amino acids. The germline V gene has CDR1 SGHAT and CDR2 FQNNGV. The CDR3 nucleotides are TGTGCCAGCAGCCGGAATAGCGGGAGTGACACCTACGAGCAGTACTTC. Translating it yields CASSRNSGSDTYEQYF.

The genes are TRBV4-3 and TRBJ2-7; 7 nucleotides match TRBD2. The germline gives CDR1 LGHNA, CDR2 YSLEER. This CDR3 contains 14 residues. The junction had 4 bases not matched to a gene; V was cut back by 1 base and J by 4 bases. CDR3 bases: TGCGCCAGCAGCCAAGGGGAGGGTCGATACGAGCAGTACTTC. This encodes CASSQGEGRYEQYF.

This chain connects TRBV14 to TRBJ1-2; TRBD1 might be the D (5 bases). The CDR3 is 17 amino acids. Trimming took off 4 bases at V and 7 bases at J, with 25 bases between the two ends. The germline CDR1 and CDR2 sequences are SGHDN and FVKESK. CDR3 in amino acids: CASSLRWQGGGSRGYTF. For the CDR3, the DNA is TGTGCCAGCAGCCTACGTTGGCAGGGTGGCGGATCTCGTGGCTACACCTTC.

The chain is built from TRBV6-5 and TRBJ1-5; 7 bases map to TRBD1. The CDR3 has 14 amino acids. Germline V CDR1 and CDR2: MNHEY, SVGAGI. J lost 9 bases, V lost 8 bases, and 13 bases had no gene match. The CDR3 loop reads CASRLTGPSTPQHF. As DNA, the CDR3 is TGTGCCAGCCGCTTGACAGGGCCCTCAACGCCCCAGCATTTT.